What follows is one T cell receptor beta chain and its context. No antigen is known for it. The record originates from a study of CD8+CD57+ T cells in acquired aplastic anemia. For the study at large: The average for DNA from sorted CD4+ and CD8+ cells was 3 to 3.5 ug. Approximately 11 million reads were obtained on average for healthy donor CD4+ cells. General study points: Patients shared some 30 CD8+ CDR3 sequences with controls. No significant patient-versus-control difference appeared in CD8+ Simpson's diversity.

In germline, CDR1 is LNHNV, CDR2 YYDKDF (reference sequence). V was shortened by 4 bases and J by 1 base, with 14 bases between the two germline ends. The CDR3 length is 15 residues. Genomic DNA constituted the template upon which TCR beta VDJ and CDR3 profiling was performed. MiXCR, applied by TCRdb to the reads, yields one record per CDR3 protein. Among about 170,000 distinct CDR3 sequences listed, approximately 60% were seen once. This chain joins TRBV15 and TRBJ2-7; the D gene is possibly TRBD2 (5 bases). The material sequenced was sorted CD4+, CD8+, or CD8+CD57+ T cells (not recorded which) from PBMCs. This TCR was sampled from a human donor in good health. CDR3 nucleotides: TGTGCCACCAGCATATACGGAGGCCTATCCTACGAGCAGTACTTC. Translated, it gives CATSIYGGLSYEQYF. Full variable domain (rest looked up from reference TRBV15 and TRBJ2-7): DAMVIQNPRYQVTQFGKPVTLSCSQTLNHNVMYWYQQKSSQAPKLLFHYYDKDFNNEADTPDNFQSRRPNTSFCFLDIRSPGLGDTAMYLCATSIYGGLSYEQYFGPGTRLTVT.